The next 10 T cell receptor beta chains were all read from a single sample in a study of cytomegalovirus exposure and HLA in healthy donors. With 60 Vbeta and 13 Jbeta primers, the PCR was carried out. Clones were read by immunoSEQ multiplex PCR, and TCRdb kept only the in-frame ones, dropping some. The sample has about 300,000 clones; roughly 90% are singletons. Material for sequencing was PBMCs. The receptors originated from a man aged 40-49 years in good health and CMV-seropositive.

The chain links TRBV28 to TRBJ1-1; tentative D call: TRBD1 (5 bases). The CDR3 loop spans 14 amino acids. Germline assignment: CDR1 MDHEN and CDR2 SYDVKM. V lost 3 bases, J lost 11 bases, and 19 bases lay in between. CDR3 DNA: TGTGCCAGCAGTTTTTCCAGGGAGGGGCTGAAGGCTTTCTTT. Translated, it gives CASSFSREGLKAFF.

The rearrangement links TRBV9 to TRBJ2-2, with 10 bases that match TRBD2. This CDR3 comprises 14 residues. V shed 1 base, J shed 6 bases, and the junction held 0 bases outside the gene matches. The germline CDR1 and CDR2 sequences are SGDLS and YYNGEE. CDR3 residues: CASSVLAGAGELFF. CDR3 DNA: TGTGCCAGCAGCGTACTAGCGGGAGCCGGGGAGCTGTTTTTT.

V and J are TRBV28 and TRBJ2-5; 8 bases map to TRBD2. Losses at the gene ends were 5 bases for V and 4 bases for J; bases not matched to a gene: 12. Germline V CDR1 and CDR2: MDHEN, SYDVKM. There are 16 residues in the CDR3. CDR3 in DNA: TGTGCCAGCAGTCCCCTGTCCGGGAGGGCCATAGAGACCCAGTACTTC. This codes for CASSPLSGRAIETQYF. Supplemented by reference TRBV28 and TRBJ2-5, the full variable domain reads DVKVTQSSRYLVKRTGEKVFLECVQDMDHENMFWYRQDPGLGLRLIYFSYDVKMKEKGDIPEGYSVSREKKERFSLILESASTNQTSMYLCASSPLSGRAIETQYFGPGTRLLVL.

V is TRBV6-5 and J is TRBJ1-2, with D perhaps matching TRBD1 (5 bases). The germline V and J ends were trimmed by 2 bases and 11 bases, with 15 bases remaining between them. This CDR3 is built from 13 residues. Per the germline V gene, CDR1 is MNHEY and CDR2 is SVGAGI. CDR3 nucleotide sequence: TGTGCCAGCAGTTACGGCGGGGGGTTGAGGTACACCTTC. Its translation is CASSYGGGLRYTF.

The chain joins TRBV5-4 to TRBJ2-7, with 9 bases lining up with TRBD1. Germline lookup yields CDR1 SGHNT and CDR2 YYREEE (reference sequence). The CDR3 contains 15 residues. V gave up 4 bases and J gave up 3 bases; unmatched junction bases: 8. In DNA, the CDR3 is TGTGCCAGCAGCCGGAGGGACAGGGAGGACTACGAGCAGTACTTC. Translated: CASSRRDREDYEQYF.

The CDR3 nucleotides read TGTGCCAGCAGCTTGCCGGACAGATTTTTTTACCCCTACAATGAGCAGTTCTTC. Translation: CASSLPDRFFYPYNEQFF. The chain employs TRBV7-8 and TRBJ2-1; TRBD1 might be the D (6 bases). This CDR3 spans 18 amino acids. Germline lookup yields CDR1 SGHVS and CDR2 FQNEAQ. Trimming took 3 bases from V and 2 from J, leaving 20 bases between them.

The chain has TRBV6-1 and TRBJ2-3; 8 bases agree with TRBD2. After removal of 2 bases from V and 6 bases from J, the junction contained 10 bases not matched to a gene. This CDR3 contains 16 residues. Germline loops: CDR1 MNHNS, CDR2 SASEGT. DNA for the CDR3: TGTGCCAGCAGTGAAAGGGGGAGCGGGGGCCCCGATACGCAGTATTTT. It translates to CASSERGSGGPDTQYF.

J is TRBJ1-1 and V is TRBV7-3, with D perhaps matching TRBD1 (5 bases). Per the germline V gene, CDR1 is SGHTA and CDR2 is FQGTGA. Trimming removed 5 bases at V and 4 bases at J, with 11 bases between. This CDR3 is built from 13 residues. The CDR3 nucleotides are TGTGCCAGCAGCCCCGACAGAGCCACTGAAGCTTTCTTT. Its protein is CASSPDRATEAFF.

The genes are TRBV29-1 and TRBJ1-1; perhaps TRBD1 as D (5 bases). Trimming took off 4 bases at V and 0 bases at J, with 12 bases between the two ends. The CDR3 loop spans 14 amino acids. Germline V gene lookup returns CDR1 SQVTM and CDR2 ANQGSEA. The CDR3 coding sequence is TGCAGCGTTGCGGAGGGGCACATGAACACTGAAGCTTTCTTT. Translation: CSVAEGHMNTEAFF.

This clone appeared once. The V and J genes are TRBV28 and TRBJ1-4; TRBD1 is a possible D gene (5 bases). V lost 6 bases to trimming and J lost 4 bases, with 15 bases between them. Germline V CDR1 and CDR2: MDHEN, SYDVKM. The CDR3 sequence is 15 residues long. CDR3 coding DNA: TGTGCCAGCAGCGACAAGGGCAGGGATAATGAAAAACTGTTTTTT. As protein: CASSDKGRDNEKLFF.